Listed below are T cell receptor beta chains from one sample, sequenced in a study of T cells in Graves' hyperthyroidism and ophthalmopathy. TCRdb analysed the multiplex PCR reads with MiXCR anew, one entry per CDR3 protein. This sample has 550,000 to 600,000 distinct CDR3 sequences, with 14% found just once. Material: blood. The receptors originated from a woman aged 18 to 35 with Graves' ophthalmopathy. Each CDR3 is given with its conserved first and last residue. D genes are given only for firm matches. Part of the rows lack a size; the others show once, few, many or a class for expanded clones.

j_call d_call v_call clone_size cdr3_aa cdr3_nt
TRBJ2-2 NA TRBV9 few CASSVARSDSNTGELFF TGTGCCAGCAGCGTAGCTCGTTCGGACAGCAACACCGGGGAGCTGTTTTTT
TRBJ1-2 NA TRBV7-2 many CASSRGEGYGYTF TGTGCCAGCAGCCGGGGCGAGGGTTATGGCTACACCTTC
TRBJ1-6 NA TRBV25-1 NA CASSRSHNSPLHF TGTGCCAGCAGCAGGAGCCATAATTCACCCCTCCACTTT
TRBJ2-7 TRBD1 TRBV27 many CASSLGTGEPYEQYF TGTGCCAGCAGTTTGGGGACAGGGGAACCCTACGAGCAGTACTTC
TRBJ1-2 NA TRBV28 NA CASSWAKTGTYGYTF TGTGCCAGCAGTTGGGCGAAGACAGGTACCTATGGCTACACCTTC
TRBJ2-7 NA TRBV3-1 many CASSQAVDSYEQYF TGTGCCAGCAGCCAAGCTGTAGACTCCTACGAGCAGTACTTC
TRBJ2-5 TRBD2 TRBV7-2 many CASSSWAAGGRETQYF TGTGCCAGCAGCTCCTGGGCAGCGGGAGGGAGGGAGACCCAGTACTTC
TRBJ2-3 NA TRBV20-1 few CSARLPLGTDTQYF TGCAGTGCTAGACTCCCCCTGGGCACAGATACGCAGTATTTT
TRBJ2-1 TRBD1 TRBV19 NA CASSTPGGVVNEQFF TGTGCCAGTAGTACGCCAGGGGGCGTCGTCAATGAGCAGTTCTTC
TRBJ1-1 NA TRBV28 many CASISILNTEAFF TGTGCCAGCATATCAATATTGAACACTGAAGCTTTCTTT
TRBJ2-3 TRBD1 TRBV28 many CASWGQPTDTQYF TGTGCCTCATGGGGACAGCCCACAGATACGCAGTATTTT
TRBJ2-1 TRBD2 TRBV27 many CASSSPGLADYNEQFF TGTGCCAGCAGTTCTCCGGGACTAGCGGACTACAATGAGCAGTTCTTC
TRBJ2-7 TRBD2 TRBV12-3/TRBV12-4 few CASTGLAGVVVHEQYF TGTGCCAGCACCGGACTAGCGGGAGTTGTTGTCCACGAGCAGTACTTC
TRBJ2-5 NA TRBV20-1 many CSARTVGPGWETQYF TGCAGTGCTAGAACTGTGGGCCCCGGGTGGGAGACCCAGTACTTC
TRBJ2-1 NA TRBV6-6 NA CASSYSLRNEQFF TGTGCCAGCAGTTACTCATTACGGAATGAGCAGTTCTTC
TRBJ1-2 NA TRBV28 NA CASIPYSELYGYTF TGTGCCAGCATACCCTACAGCGAGCTCTATGGCTACACCTTC
TRBJ2-7 TRBD1 TRBV20-1 few CSARTPGQGSYEQYF TGCAGTGCTAGGACACCGGGACAGGGCTCCTACGAGCAGTACTTC
TRBJ2-1 TRBD2 TRBV19 NA CASSIGGGGDEQFF TGTGCCAGTAGTATAGGGGGCGGGGGTGATGAGCAGTTCTTC
TRBJ2-5 TRBD1 TRBV7-8 many CASSLATGRETQYF TGTGCCAGCAGCTTAGCGACAGGGCGGGAGACCCAGTACTTC
TRBJ2-1 NA TRBV20-1 many CSARGQGRAYNEQFF TGCAGTGCTAGAGGTCAGGGGCGGGCCTACAATGAGCAGTTCTTC
TRBJ2-2 TRBD2 TRBV27 many CASSPRLAWNTGELFF TGTGCCAGCAGTCCGCGACTAGCGTGGAACACCGGGGAGCTGTTTTTT
TRBJ2-3 NA TRBV5-5 many CASSLLVPGLTDTQYF TGTGCCAGCAGCCTCCTTGTGCCCGGGTTAACAGATACGCAGTATTTT
TRBJ2-7 TRBD1 TRBV20-1 many CSARHRGYEQYF TGCAGTGCTAGACACAGGGGCTACGAGCAGTACTTC
TRBJ1-1 NA TRBV27 many CASSFVRNTEAFF TGTGCCAGCAGTTTCGTAAGGAACACTGAAGCTTTCTTT
TRBJ2-7 NA TRBV11-3 many CASSLYPLVYEQYF TGTGCCAGCAGCTTATACCCCCTGGTCTACGAGCAGTACTTC
TRBJ2-3 TRBD1 TRBV12-3/TRBV12-4 many CASSLAPGQGKSTDTQYF TGTGCCAGCAGTTTAGCTCCGGGACAGGGGAAAAGCACAGATACGCAGTATTTT
TRBJ2-1 NA TRBV7-6 NA CASSPLLAGTYNEQFF TGTGCCAGCAGCCCTTTACTGGCGGGAACCTACAATGAGCAGTTCTTC
TRBJ2-1 NA TRBV2 NA CANSDDGSYNEQFF TGTGCCAACAGTGACGACGGCTCCTACAATGAGCAGTTCTTC
TRBJ2-2 NA TRBV28 few CASTGGGANTGELFF TGTGCCAGCACCGGGGGAGGAGCGAACACCGGGGAGCTGTTTTTT
TRBJ2-7 TRBD2 TRBV28 many CASARLAGEGYEQYF TGTGCCAGCGCCAGGCTAGCGGGAGAGGGCTACGAGCAGTACTTC
TRBJ2-7 TRBD2 TRBV6-1 many CASSGEGRLYEQYF TGTGCCAGCAGTGGGGAGGGTAGGCTCTACGAGCAGTACTTC
TRBJ2-1 TRBD2 TRBV6-1 many CASSANMGLAGGPYNEQFF TGTGCCAGCAGTGCGAACATGGGACTAGCGGGAGGGCCGTACAATGAGCAGTTCTTC
TRBJ1-1 TRBD1 TRBV5-1 many CASSGGTGGLTEAFF TGCGCCAGCAGCGGCGGGACAGGGGGTTTAACTGAAGCTTTCTTT
TRBJ1-6 TRBD1 TRBV12-3/TRBV12-4 many CASSPRVPGQAGNNSPLHF TGTGCCAGCAGTCCTCGGGTACCGGGACAGGCGGGCAATAATTCACCCCTCCACTTT
TRBJ1-4 NA TRBV30 many CAWNRDANEKLFF TGTGCCTGGAACAGGGATGCTAATGAAAAACTGTTTTTT
TRBJ2-2 TRBD2 TRBV3-1 many CASSPGSGKDGELFF TGTGCCAGCAGCCCGGGCAGCGGGAAAGACGGGGAGCTGTTTTTT
TRBJ1-1 NA TRBV25-1 many CASSWQGGNTEAFF TGTGCCAGCAGTTGGCAGGGTGGGAACACTGAAGCTTTCTTT
TRBJ1-1 NA TRBV6-5 many CASSYSMGNTEAFF TGTGCCAGCAGTTACTCGATGGGAAACACTGAAGCTTTCTTT
TRBJ1-5 TRBD1 TRBV9 NA CASSAGTDKDYQPQHF TGTGCCAGCAGCGCAGGGACAGATAAAGATTATCAGCCCCAGCATTTT
TRBJ2-7 NA TRBV11-2 many CASSSLRGVGEQYF TGTGCCAGCAGCTCTCTCCGGGGCGTTGGGGAGCAGTACTTC